This is a list of T cell receptor beta chains from one sample in a study of blood T cell repertoires in COVID-19. The repertoire was sequenced with immunoSEQ multiplex PCR; TCRdb's copy has only in-frame clones and lacks some. This table has some 150,000 clones, about 87% appearing once. The specimen was peripheral blood. Source of these receptors: a human donor in a cohort sampled during active COVID-19. The CDR3 runs from the conserved cysteine through the conserved F or W.

TRBV5-1	TRBJ2-4	CASSLTGTTLGNIQYF
TRBV5-1	TRBJ1-5	CASSLGQGGSNQPQHF
TRBV7-2	TRBJ2-1	CASSPRAYNEQFF
TRBV28	TRBJ2-7	CASNNRGYEQYF
TRBV14	TRBJ1-1	CASSQDMRTEAFF
TRBV5-1	TRBJ1-1	CASSPTGWEDTEAFF
TRBV28	TRBJ1-2	CASSSQGVANYGYTF
TRBV19	TRBJ1-5	CASRGTGDQPQHF
TRBV7-2	TRBJ2-3	CASSRTGTFTDTQYF
TRBV6-1	TRBJ1-1	CASSDTPPGRGYTEAFF
TRBV3-1/TRBV3-2	TRBJ2-1	CASRTSGGNYNEQFF
TRBV5-1	TRBJ1-1	CASSSEGSNTEAFF
TRBV5-4	TRBJ2-1	CASSPTSGRFGEQFF
TRBV6-1	TRBJ2-4	CASSETSGSFGAKNIQYF
TRBV5-1	TRBJ2-7	CASSLASGTAYEQYF
TRBV20-1	TRBJ2-7	CSASPGMNYEQYF
TRBV3-1/TRBV3-2	TRBJ1-4	CASSQGWGREKLFF
TRBV7-6	TRBJ2-2	CASSPTGGENTEELFF
TRBV10-2	TRBJ2-1	CASSETTLAGTPYNEQFF
TRBV5-1	TRBJ1-1	CASSGVLGALNTEAFF
TRBV7-2	TRBJ1-1	CASSLGRMNTEAFF
TRBV27	TRBJ2-5	CASSFAGGQETQYF